What follows is one T cell receptor beta chain and its context. Its antigen remains undetermined. It has no much larger one-base neighbor in the sample; base qualities were not kept. The sample's time point label, in plain terms: about 28 days (+/-7) after the second vaccine dose. AZD1222 recipients given second doses at about 4 weeks or at about 12 weeks were pooled, since spike-specific TCR depth and breadth were not found to differ between the two schedules. The vaccinee samples were drawn from two UK trials, COV001 and COV002, one of which was a single-blind randomized controlled phase 2/3 trial testing AZD1222 (ChAdOx1 nCoV-19) in healthy adults. For TCRbeta chain sequencing, PBMC samples were collected from trial participants at day 0 and at day 28 after the second dose. The record originates from a study of T cell responses to AZD1222 COVID-19 vaccine (dated by TCRdb to about 2021). For context, the study as a whole: A total of 230 to 250 trial participants underwent TCR sequencing, of whom roughly 210 had received two doses of AZD1222 and 26 had received two doses of the MenACWY control vaccine. Trial participants were enrolled by age into subgroups of 18-55, 56-69 and 70-plus years, and around 150, 29 and 61 TCR-sequenced participants, respectively, were included in these subgroups.

V lost 3 bases and J lost 6 bases; the stretch between them is 9 bases long. Reading from cysteine to phenylalanine, the CDR3 counts 13 amino acids. Just CDR3 DNA is preserved here, 39 bases in frame from base 1. The CDR3 regions of human TCRbeta chains were subjected to immunosequencing. Turning to the authors' computational methods: Repertoire TCRs were checked for matches against a reference library of SARS-CoV-2-specific TCRs that had been generated using the MIRA antigen-specificity platform. Breadth was defined as the fraction of unique TCRs that were SARS-CoV-2-associated. Depth was defined as the fraction of total T cells that were SARS-CoV-2-associated. Using the MIRA data, each spike-specific TCR was assigned both to the spike region to which the TCR was reactive and to a CD4 or CD8 class. Log10-transformed breadth and depth values were compared by one-way ANOVA with Sidak's multiple comparisons tests. TCRdb mirrors the immuneACCESS table, restricted to in-frame sequences. Some clones are absent from its copies; in checked studies, under half trace to an unresolved V gene, and the reason for the others is unknown. The V and J calls and clone size come from that table; D and trimming were worked out from the DNA. The sample table holds about 81,000 clones, of which 80% to 95% were seen once. The top ten clonotypes cover 8% of the sample.

The study at large found these results: Most participants were white British and females outnumbered males, and the authors suggested that clonal diversity may have been underestimated. The 56-69-year group was small, and its depth increase did not reach significance, likely because of low power. Conclusions about previously exposed vaccinees are limited because only six or seven AZD1222 recipients were SARS-CoV-2 seropositive at baseline. After two AZD1222 doses, spike-specific TCR breadth and depth were significantly higher than at day 0 and than in MenACWY recipients. The vaccine-associated CD4 TCRs covered the entire spike protein, and the dominant responses fell in regions 160-218 and 743-854. Nearly half of unique spike-specific TCRs reportedly recognized epitopes outside regions mutated in the B.1.351 and B.1.1.7 variants. No day 14 peak-response samples were available, so repertoires were characterized only after the peak T cell response.

This chain joins TRBV12-3 or TRBV12-4 to TRBJ1-3, with TRBD1 perhaps the D gene, on 5 matching bases. This receptor was taken from an adult who received the AZD1222 COVID-19 vaccine. The sequenced sample was peripheral blood, obtained 28 days after the second AZD1222 dose. The DNA sequence is as follows: TGTGCCAGCAGTTTCCGGGGGGTAAACACCATATATTTT. This is translated as CASSFRGVNTIYF.